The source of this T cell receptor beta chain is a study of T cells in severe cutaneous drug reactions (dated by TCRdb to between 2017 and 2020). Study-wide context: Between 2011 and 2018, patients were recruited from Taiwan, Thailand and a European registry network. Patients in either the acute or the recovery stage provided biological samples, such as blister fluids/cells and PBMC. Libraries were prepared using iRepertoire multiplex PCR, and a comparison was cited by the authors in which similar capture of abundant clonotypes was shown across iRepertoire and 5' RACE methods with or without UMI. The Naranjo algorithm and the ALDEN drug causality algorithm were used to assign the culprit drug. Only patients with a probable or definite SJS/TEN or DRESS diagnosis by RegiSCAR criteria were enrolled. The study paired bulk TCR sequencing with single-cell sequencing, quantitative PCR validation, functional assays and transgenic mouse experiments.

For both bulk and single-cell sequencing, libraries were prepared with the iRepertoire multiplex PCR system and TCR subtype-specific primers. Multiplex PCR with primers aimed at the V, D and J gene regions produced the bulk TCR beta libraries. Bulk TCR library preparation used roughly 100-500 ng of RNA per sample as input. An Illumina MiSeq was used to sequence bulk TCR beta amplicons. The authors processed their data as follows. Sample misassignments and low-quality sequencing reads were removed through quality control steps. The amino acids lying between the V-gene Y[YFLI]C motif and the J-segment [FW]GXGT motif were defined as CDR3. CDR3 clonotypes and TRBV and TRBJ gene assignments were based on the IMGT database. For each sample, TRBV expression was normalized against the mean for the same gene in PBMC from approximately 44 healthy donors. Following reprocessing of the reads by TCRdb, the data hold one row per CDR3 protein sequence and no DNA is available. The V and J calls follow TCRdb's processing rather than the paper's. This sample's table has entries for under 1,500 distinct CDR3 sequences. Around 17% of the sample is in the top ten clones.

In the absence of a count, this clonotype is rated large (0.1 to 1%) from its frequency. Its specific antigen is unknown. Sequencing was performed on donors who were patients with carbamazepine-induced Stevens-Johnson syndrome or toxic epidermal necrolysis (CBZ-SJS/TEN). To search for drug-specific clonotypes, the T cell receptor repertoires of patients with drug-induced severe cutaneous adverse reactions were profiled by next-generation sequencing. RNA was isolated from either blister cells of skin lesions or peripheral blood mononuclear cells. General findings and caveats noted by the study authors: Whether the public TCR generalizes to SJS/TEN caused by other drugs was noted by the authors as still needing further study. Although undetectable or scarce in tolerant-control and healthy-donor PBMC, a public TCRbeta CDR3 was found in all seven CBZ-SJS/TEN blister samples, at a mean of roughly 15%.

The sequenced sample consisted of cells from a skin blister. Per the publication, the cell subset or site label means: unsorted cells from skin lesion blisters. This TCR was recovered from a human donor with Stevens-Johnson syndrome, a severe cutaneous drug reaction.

The CDR3 protein: CATSAPRAVSYNEQFF. In this chain, TRBV24-1 is recombined with TRBJ2-1. The CDR3 goes from the cysteine to the phenylalanine over 16 residues. No DNA is given. CDR1 KGHDR and CDR2 SFDVKD are derived from the germline V gene.